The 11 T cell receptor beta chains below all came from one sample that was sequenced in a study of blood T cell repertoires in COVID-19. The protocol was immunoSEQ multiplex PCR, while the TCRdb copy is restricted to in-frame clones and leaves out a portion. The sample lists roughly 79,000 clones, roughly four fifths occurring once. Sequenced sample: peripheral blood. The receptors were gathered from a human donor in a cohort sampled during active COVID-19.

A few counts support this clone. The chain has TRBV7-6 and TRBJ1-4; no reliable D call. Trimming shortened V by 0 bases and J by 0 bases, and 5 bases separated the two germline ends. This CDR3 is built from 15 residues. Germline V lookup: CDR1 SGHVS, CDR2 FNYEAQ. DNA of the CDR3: TGTGCCAGCAGCTTAGCTACTGCAACTAATGAAAAACTGTTTTTT. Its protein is CASSLATATNEKLFF. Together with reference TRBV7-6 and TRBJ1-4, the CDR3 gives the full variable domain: GAGVSQSPRYKVTKRGQDVALRCDPISGHVSLYWYRQALGQGPEFLTYFNYEAQQDKSGLPNDRFSAERPEGSISTLTIQRTEQRDSAMYRCASSLATATNEKLFFGSGTQLSVL.

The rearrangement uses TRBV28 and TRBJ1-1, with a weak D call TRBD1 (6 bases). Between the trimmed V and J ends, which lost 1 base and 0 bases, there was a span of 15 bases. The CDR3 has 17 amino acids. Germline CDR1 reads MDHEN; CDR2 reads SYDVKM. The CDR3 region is CASSLSGGPKLNTEAFF. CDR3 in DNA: TGTGCCAGCAGTTTATCTGGGGGCCCTAAGTTGAACACTGAAGCTTTCTTT.

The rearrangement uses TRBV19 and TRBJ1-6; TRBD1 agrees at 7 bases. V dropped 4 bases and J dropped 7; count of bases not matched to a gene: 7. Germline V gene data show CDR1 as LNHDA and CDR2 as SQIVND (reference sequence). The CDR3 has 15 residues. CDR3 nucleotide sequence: TGTGCCAGTAGTACAGGGACAGTGGGCAATTCACCCCTCCACTTT. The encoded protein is CASSTGTVGNSPLHF.

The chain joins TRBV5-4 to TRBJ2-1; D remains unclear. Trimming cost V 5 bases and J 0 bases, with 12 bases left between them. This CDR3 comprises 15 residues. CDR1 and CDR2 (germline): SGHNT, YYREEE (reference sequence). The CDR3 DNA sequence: TGTGCCAGCAGTATCGGCCTAGTCTCCTACAATGAGCAGTTCTTC. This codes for CASSIGLVSYNEQFF.

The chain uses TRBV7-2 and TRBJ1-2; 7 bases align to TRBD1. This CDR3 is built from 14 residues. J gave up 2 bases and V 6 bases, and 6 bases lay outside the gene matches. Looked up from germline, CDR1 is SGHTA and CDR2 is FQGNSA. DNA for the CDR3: TGTGCCAGCAGGTCAGGGGGAACCAACTATGGCTACACCTTC. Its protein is CASRSGGTNYGYTF.

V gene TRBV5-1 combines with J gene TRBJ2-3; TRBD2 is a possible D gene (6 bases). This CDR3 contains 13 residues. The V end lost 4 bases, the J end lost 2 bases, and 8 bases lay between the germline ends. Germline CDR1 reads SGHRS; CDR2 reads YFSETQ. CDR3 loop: CASSPGDTDTQYF. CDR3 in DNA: TGCGCCAGCAGCCCGGGGGACACAGATACGCAGTATTTT.

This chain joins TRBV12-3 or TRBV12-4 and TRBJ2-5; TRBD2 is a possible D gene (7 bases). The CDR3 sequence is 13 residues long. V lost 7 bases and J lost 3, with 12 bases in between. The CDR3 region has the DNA TGTGCCAGCATCCGAGGGGGGGAAGAGACCCAGTACTTC. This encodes CASIRGGEETQYF.

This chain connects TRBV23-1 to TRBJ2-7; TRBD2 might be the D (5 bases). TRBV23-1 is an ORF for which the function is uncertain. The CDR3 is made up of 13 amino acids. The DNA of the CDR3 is TGCGCAATGAGGGCACTCACCCCCTACGAGCAGTACTTC. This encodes CAMRALTPYEQYF.

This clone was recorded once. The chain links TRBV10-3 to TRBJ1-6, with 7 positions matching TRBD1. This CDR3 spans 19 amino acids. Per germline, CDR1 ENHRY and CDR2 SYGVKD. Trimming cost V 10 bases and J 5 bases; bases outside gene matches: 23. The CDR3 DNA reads TGTGCCACCCAATTTTCGTCGTCCTTGGGACAGCTTAATAATTCACCCCTCCACTTT. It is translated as CATQFSSSLGQLNNSPLHF.

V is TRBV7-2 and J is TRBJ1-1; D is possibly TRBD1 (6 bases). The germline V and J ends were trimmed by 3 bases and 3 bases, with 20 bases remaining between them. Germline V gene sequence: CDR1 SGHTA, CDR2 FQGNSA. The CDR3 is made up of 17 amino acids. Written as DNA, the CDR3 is TGTGCCAGCAGCTTGAACAGGGTTGGGTTGGAGGACACTGAAGCTTTCTTT. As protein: CASSLNRVGLEDTEAFF.

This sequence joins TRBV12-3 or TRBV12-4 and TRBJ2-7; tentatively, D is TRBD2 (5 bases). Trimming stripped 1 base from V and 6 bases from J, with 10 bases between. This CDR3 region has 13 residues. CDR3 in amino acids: CASSLGGSPEQYF. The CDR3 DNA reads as TGTGCCAGCAGTTTAGGAGGGTCCCCCGAGCAGTACTTC.